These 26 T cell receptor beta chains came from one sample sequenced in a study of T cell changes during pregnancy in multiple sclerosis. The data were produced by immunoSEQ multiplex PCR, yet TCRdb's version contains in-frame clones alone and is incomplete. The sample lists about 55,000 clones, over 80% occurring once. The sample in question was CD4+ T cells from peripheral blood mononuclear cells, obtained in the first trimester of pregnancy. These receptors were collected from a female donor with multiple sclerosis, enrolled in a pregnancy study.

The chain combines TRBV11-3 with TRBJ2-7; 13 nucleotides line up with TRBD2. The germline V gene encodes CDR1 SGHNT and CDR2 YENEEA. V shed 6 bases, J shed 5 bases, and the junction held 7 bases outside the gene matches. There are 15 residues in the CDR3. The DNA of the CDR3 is TGTGCCAGCAGACGGACTAGCGGGGGATCGGACGAGCAGTACTTC. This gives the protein CASRRTSGGSDEQYF.

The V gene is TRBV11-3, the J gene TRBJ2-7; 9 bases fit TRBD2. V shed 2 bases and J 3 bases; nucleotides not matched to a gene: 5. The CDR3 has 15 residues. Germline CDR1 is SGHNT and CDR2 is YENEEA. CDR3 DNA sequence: TGTGCCAGCAGCTTACAAGCGGGGGGCCTCTACGAGCAGTACTTC. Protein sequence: CASSLQAGGLYEQYF. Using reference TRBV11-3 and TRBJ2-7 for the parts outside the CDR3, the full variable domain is EAGVVQSPRYKIIEKKQPVAFWCNPISGHNTLYWYLQNLGQGPELLIRYENEEAVDDSQLPKDRFSAERLKGVDSTLKIQPAELGDSAVYLCASSLQAGGLYEQYFGPGTRLTVT.

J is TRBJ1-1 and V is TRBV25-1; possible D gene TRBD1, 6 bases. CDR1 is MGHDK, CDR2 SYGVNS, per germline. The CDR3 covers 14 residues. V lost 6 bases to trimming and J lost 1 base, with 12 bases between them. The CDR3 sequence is CASSPGTPNTEAFF. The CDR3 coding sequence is TGTGCCAGCAGCCCCGGGACACCGAACACTGAAGCTTTCTTT.

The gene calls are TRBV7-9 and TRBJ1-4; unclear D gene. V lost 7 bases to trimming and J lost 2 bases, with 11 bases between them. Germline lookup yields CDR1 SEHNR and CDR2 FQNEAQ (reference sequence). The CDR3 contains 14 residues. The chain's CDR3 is CASTRGGTNEKLFF. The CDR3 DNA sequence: TGTGCCAGCACCCGAGGCGGGACTAATGAAAAACTGTTTTTT.

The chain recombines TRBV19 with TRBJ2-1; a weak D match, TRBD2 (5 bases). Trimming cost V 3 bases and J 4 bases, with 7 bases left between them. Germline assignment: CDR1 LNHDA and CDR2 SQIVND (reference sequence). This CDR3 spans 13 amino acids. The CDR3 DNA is TGTGCCAGTAGTATTCCGGGGTACAATGAGCAGTTCTTC. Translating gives CASSIPGYNEQFF.

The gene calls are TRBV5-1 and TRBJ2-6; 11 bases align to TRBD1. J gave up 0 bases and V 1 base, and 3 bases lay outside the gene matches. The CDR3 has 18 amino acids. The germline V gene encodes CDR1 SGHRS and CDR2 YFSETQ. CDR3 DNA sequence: TGCGCCAGCAGCTTGATTGGGACAGGGGGCTCTGGGGCCAACGTCCTGACTTTC. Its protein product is CASSLIGTGGSGANVLTF.

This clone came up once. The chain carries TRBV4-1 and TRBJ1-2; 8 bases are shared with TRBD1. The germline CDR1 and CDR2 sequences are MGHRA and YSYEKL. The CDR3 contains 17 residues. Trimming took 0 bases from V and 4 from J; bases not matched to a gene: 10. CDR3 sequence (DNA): TGCGCCAGCAGCCAAGATGGACAGGGAGATTCTAGCTATGGCTACACCTTC. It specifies CASSQDGQGDSSYGYTF.

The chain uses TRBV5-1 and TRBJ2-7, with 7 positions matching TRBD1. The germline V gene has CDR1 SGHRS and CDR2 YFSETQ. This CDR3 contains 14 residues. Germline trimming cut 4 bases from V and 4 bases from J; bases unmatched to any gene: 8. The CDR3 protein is CASSQGVGRYEQYF. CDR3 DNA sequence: TGCGCCAGCAGCCAGGGGGTGGGAAGGTACGAGCAGTACTTC.

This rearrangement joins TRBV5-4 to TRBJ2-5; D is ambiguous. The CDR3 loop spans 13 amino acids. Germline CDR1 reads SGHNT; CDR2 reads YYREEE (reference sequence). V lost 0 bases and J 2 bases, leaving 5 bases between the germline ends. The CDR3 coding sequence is TGTGCCAGCAGCTTGGGACAACAAGAGACCCAGTACTTC. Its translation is CASSLGQQETQYF.

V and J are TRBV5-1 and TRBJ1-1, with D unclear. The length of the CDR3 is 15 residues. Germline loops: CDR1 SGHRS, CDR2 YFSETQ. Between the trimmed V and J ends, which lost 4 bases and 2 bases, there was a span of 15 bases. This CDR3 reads CASSRPSRLNTEAFF. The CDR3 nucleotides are TGCGCCAGCAGCCGCCCTTCTAGGCTCAACACTGAAGCTTTCTTT.

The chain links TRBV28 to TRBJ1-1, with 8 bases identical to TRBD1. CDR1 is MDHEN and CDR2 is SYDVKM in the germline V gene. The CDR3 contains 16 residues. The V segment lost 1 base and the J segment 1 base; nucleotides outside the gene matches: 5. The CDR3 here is CASSLSGGAPNTEAFF. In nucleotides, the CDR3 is TGTGCCAGCAGTTTATCAGGGGGCGCGCCGAACACTGAAGCTTTCTTT.

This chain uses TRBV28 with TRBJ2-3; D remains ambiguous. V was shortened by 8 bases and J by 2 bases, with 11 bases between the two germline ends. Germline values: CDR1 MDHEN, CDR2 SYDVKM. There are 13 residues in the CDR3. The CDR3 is CASLGQNTDTQYF. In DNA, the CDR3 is TGTGCCAGCCTGGGCCAGAACACAGATACGCAGTATTTT.

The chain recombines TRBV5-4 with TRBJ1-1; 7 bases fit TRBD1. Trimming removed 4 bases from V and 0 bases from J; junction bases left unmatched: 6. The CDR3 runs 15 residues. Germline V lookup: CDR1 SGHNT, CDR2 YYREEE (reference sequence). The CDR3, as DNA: TGTGCCAGCAGCCTGAAGACAGGGATGAACACTGAAGCTTTCTTT. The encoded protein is CASSLKTGMNTEAFF.

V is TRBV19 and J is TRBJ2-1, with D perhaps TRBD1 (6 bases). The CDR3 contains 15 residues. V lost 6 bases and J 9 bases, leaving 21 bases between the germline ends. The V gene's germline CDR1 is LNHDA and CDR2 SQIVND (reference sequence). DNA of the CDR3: TGTGCCAGTAGGCAGGGGCCGCGACTAAGTGGTGAGCAGTTCTTC. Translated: CASRQGPRLSGEQFF.

This chain's CDR3 is CASSQYGAVSGNTIYF. The CDR3 DNA is TGTGCCAGCAGCCAGTATGGGGCCGTCTCTGGAAACACCATATATTTT. This chain uses TRBV7-2 with TRBJ1-3; possible D gene TRBD1, 5 bases. Per germline, CDR1 SGHTA and CDR2 FQGNSA. This CDR3 is 16 amino acids long. V lost 5 bases to trimming and J lost 0 bases, with 14 bases between them. Filled out from reference TRBV7-2 and TRBJ1-3, the complete variable domain reads GAGVSQSPSNKVTEKGKDVELRCDPISGHTALYWYRQSLGQGLEFLIYFQGNSAPDKSGLPSDRFSAERTGGSVSTLTIQRTQQEDSAVYLCASSQYGAVSGNTIYFGEGSWLTVV.

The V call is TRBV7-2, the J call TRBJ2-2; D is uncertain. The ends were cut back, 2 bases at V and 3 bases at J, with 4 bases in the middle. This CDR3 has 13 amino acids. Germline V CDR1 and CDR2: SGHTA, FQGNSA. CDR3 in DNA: TGTGCCAGCAGCTTAAGCTACACCGGGGAGCTGTTTTTT. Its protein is CASSLSYTGELFF.

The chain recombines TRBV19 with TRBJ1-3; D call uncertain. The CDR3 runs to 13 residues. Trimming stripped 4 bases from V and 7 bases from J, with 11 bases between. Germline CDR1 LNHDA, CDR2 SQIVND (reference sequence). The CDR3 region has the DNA TGTGCCAGTAGTACCCCCCGCGGGAACACCATATATTTT. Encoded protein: CASSTPRGNTIYF.

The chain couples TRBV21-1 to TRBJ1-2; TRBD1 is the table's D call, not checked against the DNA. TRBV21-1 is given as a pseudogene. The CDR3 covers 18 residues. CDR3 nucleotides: TGTGCCAGCAGCAAACCCCCCATATTGGGACAGGGTCGAGGAGGCTACACCTTC. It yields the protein CASSKPPILGQGRGGYTF.

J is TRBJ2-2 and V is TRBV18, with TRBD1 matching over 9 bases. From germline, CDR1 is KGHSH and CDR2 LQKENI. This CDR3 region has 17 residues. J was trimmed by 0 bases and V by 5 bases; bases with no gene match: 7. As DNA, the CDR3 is TGTGCCAGCTCAAAACCGGGACAGGGAGCGAACACCGGGGAGCTGTTTTTT. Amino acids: CASSKPGQGANTGELFF.

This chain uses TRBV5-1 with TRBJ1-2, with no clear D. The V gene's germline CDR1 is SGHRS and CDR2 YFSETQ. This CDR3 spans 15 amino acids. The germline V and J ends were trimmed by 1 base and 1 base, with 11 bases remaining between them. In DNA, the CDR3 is TGCGCCAGCAGCTTGAGCGGGCTTCTTAACTATGGCTACACCTTC. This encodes CASSLSGLLNYGYTF.

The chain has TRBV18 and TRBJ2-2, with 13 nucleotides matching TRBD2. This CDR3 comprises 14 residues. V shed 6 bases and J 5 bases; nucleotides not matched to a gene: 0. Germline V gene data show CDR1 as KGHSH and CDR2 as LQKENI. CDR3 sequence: CASSGLAGTGELFF. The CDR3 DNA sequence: TGTGCCAGCTCGGGACTAGCGGGAACCGGGGAGCTGTTTTTT.

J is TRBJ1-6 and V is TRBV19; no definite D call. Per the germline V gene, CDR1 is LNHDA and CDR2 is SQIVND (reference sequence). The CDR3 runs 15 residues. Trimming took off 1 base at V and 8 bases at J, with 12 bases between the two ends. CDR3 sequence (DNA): TGTGCCAGTAGTATAGCCTCAGGTACGGATTCACCCCTCCACTTT. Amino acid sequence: CASSIASGTDSPLHF.

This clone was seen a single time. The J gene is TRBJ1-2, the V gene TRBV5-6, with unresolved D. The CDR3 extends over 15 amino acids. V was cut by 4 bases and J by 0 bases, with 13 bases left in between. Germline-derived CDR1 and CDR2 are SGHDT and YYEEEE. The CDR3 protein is CASSQPSRANYGYTF. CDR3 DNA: TGTGCCAGCAGCCAACCTTCGAGAGCTAACTATGGCTACACCTTC. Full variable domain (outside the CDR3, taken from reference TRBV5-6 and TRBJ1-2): DAGVTQSPTHLIKTRGQQVTLRCSPKSGHDTVSWYQQALGQGPQFIFQYYEEEERQRGNFPDRFSGHQFPNYSSELNVNALLLGDSALYLCASSQPSRANYGYTFGSGTRLTVV.

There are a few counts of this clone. The CDR3 DNA sequence: TGCAGCGTTGAAGACGGTCGAGGGCCGTTTTTT. Its protein is CSVEDGRGPFF. The rearrangement uses TRBV29-1 and TRBJ1-4; D not certain. Per germline, CDR1 SQVTM and CDR2 ANQGSEA. The CDR3 runs 11 residues. Between the trimmed V and J ends, which lost 0 bases and 16 bases, there was a span of 12 bases.

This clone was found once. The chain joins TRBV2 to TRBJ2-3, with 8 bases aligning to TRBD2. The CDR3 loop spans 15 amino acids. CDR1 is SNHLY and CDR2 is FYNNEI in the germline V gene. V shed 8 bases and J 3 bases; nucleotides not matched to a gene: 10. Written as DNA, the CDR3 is TGTGCCAGCTTGGGAATAGCGGGAACGACAGATACGCAGTATTTT. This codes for CASLGIAGTTDTQYF.

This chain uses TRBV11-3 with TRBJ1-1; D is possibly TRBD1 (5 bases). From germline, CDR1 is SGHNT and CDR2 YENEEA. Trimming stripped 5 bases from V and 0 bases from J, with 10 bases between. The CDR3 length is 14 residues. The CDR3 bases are TGTGCCAGCAGCCGGGGGACCATGAACACTGAAGCTTTCTTT. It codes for CASSRGTMNTEAFF.